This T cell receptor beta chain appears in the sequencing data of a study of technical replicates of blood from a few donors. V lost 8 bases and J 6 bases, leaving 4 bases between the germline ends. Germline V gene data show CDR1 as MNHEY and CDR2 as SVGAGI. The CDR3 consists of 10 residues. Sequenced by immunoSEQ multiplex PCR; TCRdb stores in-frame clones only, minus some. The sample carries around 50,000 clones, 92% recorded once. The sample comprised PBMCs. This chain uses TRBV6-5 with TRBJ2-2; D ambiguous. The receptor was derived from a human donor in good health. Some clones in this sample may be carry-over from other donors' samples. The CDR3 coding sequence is TGTGCCAGCGGAGCCGGGGAGCTGTTTTTT. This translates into CASGAGELFF.